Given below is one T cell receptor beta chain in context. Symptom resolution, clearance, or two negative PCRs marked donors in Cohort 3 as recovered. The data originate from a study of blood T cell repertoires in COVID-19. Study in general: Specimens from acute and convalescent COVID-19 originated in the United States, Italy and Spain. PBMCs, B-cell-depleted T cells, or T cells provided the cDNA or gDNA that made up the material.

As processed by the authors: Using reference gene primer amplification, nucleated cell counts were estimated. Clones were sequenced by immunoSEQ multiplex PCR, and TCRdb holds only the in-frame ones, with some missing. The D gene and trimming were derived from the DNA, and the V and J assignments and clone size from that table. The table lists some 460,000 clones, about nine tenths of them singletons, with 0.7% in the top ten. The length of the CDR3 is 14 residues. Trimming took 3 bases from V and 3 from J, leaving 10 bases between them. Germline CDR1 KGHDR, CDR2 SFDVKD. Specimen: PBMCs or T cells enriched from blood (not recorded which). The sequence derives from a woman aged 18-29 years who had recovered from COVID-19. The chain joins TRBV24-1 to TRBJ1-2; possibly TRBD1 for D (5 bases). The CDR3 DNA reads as TGTGCCACCAGTGATACCGACAGACACTATGGCTACACCTTC. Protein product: CATSDTDRHYGYTF.